This T cell receptor beta chain was retrieved from a study of OX40 agonist ivuxolimab in advanced cancers. Context from the whole study: Ivuxolimab, which targeted the costimulatory receptor OX40 (CD134), was an agonistic, fully human IgG2 monoclonal antibody. Intravenous ivuxolimab was administered to patients every 2 weeks at six dose levels: 0.01, 0.1, 0.3, 1.5, 3 and 10 mg/kg. Of the approximately 53 patients in dose escalation, about 20 had hepatocellular carcinoma, about 15 had melanoma, 9 had renal cell carcinoma and 9 had head and neck cancer. In the dose-escalation cohort, around 80% of patients were male, and the mean age was around 60 years with a range of about 20 to 80. Prior anti-PD-1, anti-PD-L1 or anti-CTLA-4 therapy was permitted, and 35% to 40% of dose-escalation patients had received checkpoint inhibitors. Three dose-escalation patients achieved partial responses, one with hepatocellular carcinoma and two with cutaneous melanoma. The purpose of peripheral TCRbeta sequencing was to test whether ivuxolimab changed TCR sequence diversity and led to clonal T-cell expansion. The paper describes the monotherapy dose-escalation part (N ≈ 51 patients) of the phase I trial of ivuxolimab. Results the study describes overall, beyond this receptor: The antigen specificity of the clonally expanded peripheral T cells was not determined. Clonal expansion of both CD4+ and CD8+ blood T cells was observed from baseline to week 6 at doses 0.1 to 3.0 mg/kg. In the 0.1-3.0 mg/kg groups, partial responders had among the lowest normalized peripheral clonal expansion, particularly in CD8+ T cells. After ivuxolimab, CD8+ T cells had more expanded clones than CD4+ T cells on average. Low levels of normalized T-cell clonal expansion were also shown by some nonresponding patients.

For sequencing of the TCRbeta CDR3 region, genomic DNA was extracted from the sorted cells. The immunoSEQ Assay was used to sequence the TCRbeta CDR3 regions. Here the immuneACCESS table is served through TCRdb, limited to in-frame sequences with V and J called. Missing clones are a known gap in these copies; in checked studies unresolved V genes cover under half, and the rest lacks a known reason. For this sample there are about 79,000 clones; around 94% appear just once. The ten largest account for 8.5% to 10% of the sample. Patients with autoimmune disease history or receiving systemic immunosuppression were excluded from the trial. In every dose cohort, peripheral blood was drawn for TCR sequencing at baseline, cycle 4 day 1, and cycle 7 day 1. Samples were obtained from an open-label, multicenter, first-in-human phase I dose-escalation trial of ivuxolimab. Adults with locally advanced or metastatic head and neck squamous cell, hepatocellular, melanoma or renal cell carcinoma were enrolled in the trial. Before TCR sequencing, CD4+ and CD8+ T cells were separately sorted from peripheral blood.

Concerning this clone itself: Its antigen is still unknown. Base qualities are missing; no much larger clone stands one base away.

The germline V gene provides CDR1 SGDLS and CDR2 YYNGEE. The CDR3 goes from the cysteine to the phenylalanine over 15 residues. The kept DNA is CDR3 alone, 45 bases in frame from the first base. Clipping removes 3 bases from V and 4 bases from J, with 9 as the unmatched junction base count. The receptor was derived from an adult with an advanced solid tumor such as melanoma, head and neck, liver or kidney cancer. This specimen was CD4+ or CD8+ T cells sorted from blood, taken in a trial of the OX40 agonist ivuxolimab. The receptor chain draws on TRBV9 and TRBJ2-7, and 8 junctional nucleotides match TRBD1. The sequenced DNA: TGTGCCAGCAGCGATCCGGGACAGGATAATTACGAGCAGTACTTC. It is translated as CASSDPGQDNYEQYF.